The 26 T cell receptor beta chains given below trace back to one sample, sequenced in a study of long-term antiretroviral therapy in people with HIV (dated by TCRdb to between 2021 and 2024). The immunoSEQ hsTCRB v3.0 assay was used at survey level resolution for TRB variable region sequencing. TCRdb took over this immuneACCESS table, retaining in-frame rearrangements with V and J assigned. Such tables are incomplete; in checked studies, under half of the missing clones stem from an unresolved V gene, and the remainder is unexplained. The sample profile shows around 20,000 clones; approximately 80% of them were found once. Roughly a tenth of the sample is in the top ten clones. The sample in question was unsorted PBMCs, obtained 0.5 years before starting antiretroviral therapy. These receptors were collected from a man younger than 35 with HIV.

This chain connects TRBV7-2 to TRBJ2-7, with 16 bases aligning to TRBD2. Germline CDR1 SGHTA, CDR2 FQGNSA. The CDR3 length is 15 residues. Unmatched junction bases numbered 5, after V lost 8 bases and J lost 4 bases. The CDR3 DNA reads as TGTGCCAGCTGGGGACTAGCGGGGGGGACTTACGAGCAGTACTTC. It is translated as CASWGLAGGTYEQYF.

The chain employs TRBV28 and TRBJ2-4, with D uncertain. Germline lookup yields CDR1 MDHEN and CDR2 SYDVKM. With 4 bases removed from V and 0 bases from J, the gap between germline ends came to 10 bases. The CDR3 extends over 15 amino acids. CDR3 amino acids: CASSSPKIAKNIQYF. The CDR3 nucleotides are TGTGCCAGCAGTTCGCCAAAGATAGCCAAAAACATTCAGTACTTC. Full variable domain (rest looked up from reference TRBV28 and TRBJ2-4): DVKVTQSSRYLVKRTGEKVFLECVQDMDHENMFWYRQDPGLGLRLIYFSYDVKMKEKGDIPEGYSVSREKKERFSLILESASTNQTSMYLCASSSPKIAKNIQYFGAGTRLSVL.

V usage is TRBV2 and J usage is TRBJ1-5; 8 nucleotides align to TRBD1. Germline trimming cut 4 bases from V and 0 bases from J; bases unmatched to any gene: 11. This CDR3 has 18 amino acids. Germline-derived CDR1 and CDR2 are SNHLY and FYNNEI. The CDR3 nucleotides are TGTGCCAGCAGTGGTCGCAGGGGGCACGAGTATAGCAATCAGCCCCAGCATTTT. It specifies CASSGRRGHEYSNQPQHF.

The chain is built from TRBV10-3 and TRBJ2-7, with a weak D call TRBD2 (6 bases). CDR3 length: 16 residues. The V end was cut by 7 bases, the J end by 5 bases, with 24 bases between. Germline assignment: CDR1 ENHRY and CDR2 SYGVKD. This CDR3 is CAITRQRREGGHEQYF. Here the CDR3 DNA reads TGTGCCATCACCCGACAAAGAAGAGAAGGAGGGCACGAGCAGTACTTC.

This clone occurred once. The chain carries TRBV6-5 and TRBJ2-2; the match to TRBD1 covers 8 bases. J lost 5 bases, V lost 2 bases, and 4 bases had no gene match. This CDR3 has 15 amino acids. Germline CDR1 is MNHEY and CDR2 is SVGAGI. The CDR3, as DNA: TGTGCCAGCAGTTACATGGGACAGGCGACCGGGGAGCTGTTTTTT. It yields the protein CASSYMGQATGELFF.

The chain has TRBV15 and TRBJ1-3; no firm D call. The CDR3 spans 15 residues. V shed 0 bases and J shed 1 base, with 7 bases lying between them. Per the germline V gene, CDR1 is LNHNV and CDR2 is YYDKDF (reference sequence). The CDR3 spells CATSRDKSSGNTIYF. CDR3 sequence (DNA): TGTGCCACCAGCAGAGATAAGTCTTCTGGAAACACCATATATTTT. The variable domain in full, completed from reference TRBV15 and TRBJ1-3, reads DAMVIQNPRYQVTQFGKPVTLSCSQTLNHNVMYWYQQKSSQAPKLLFHYYDKDFNNEADTPDNFQSRRPNTSFCFLDIRSPGLGDTAMYLCATSRDKSSGNTIYFGEGSWLTVV.

This clone was seen only a few times. The chain joins TRBV13 to TRBJ2-1, with D tentatively TRBD1 (5 bases). CDR1 is PRHDT and CDR2 is FYEKMQ in the germline V gene (reference sequence). This CDR3 is built from 13 residues. Trimming pared 1 base from V and 5 bases from J, leaving 6 bases between. The CDR3 loop reads CASSLEGDNEQFF. In DNA form, the CDR3 reads TGTGCCAGCAGCTTAGAAGGGGACAATGAGCAGTTCTTC. The full variable domain, in which reference TRBV13 and TRBJ2-1 provide the parts outside the CDR3, is AAGVIQSPRHLIKEKRETATLKCYPIPRHDTVYWYQQGPGQDPQFLISFYEKMQSDKGSIPDRFSAQQFSDYHSELNMSSLELGDSALYFCASSLEGDNEQFFGPGTRLTVL.

This chain links TRBV6-5 with TRBJ2-7, with D maybe TRBD2 (6 bases). The V and J ends lost 0 bases and 1 base respectively, with 7 bases between them. The CDR3 contains 14 residues. CDR1 MNHEY and CDR2 SVGAGI come from the germline V gene. This chain's CDR3 is CASSYSGGSYEQYF. The CDR3 bases are TGTGCCAGCAGTTACTCGGGGGGTTCCTACGAGCAGTACTTC.

This chain joins TRBV9 and TRBJ2-1; no definite D call. The CDR3 is 13 amino acids. CDR1 is SGDLS and CDR2 is YYNGEE in the germline V gene. Trimming shortened V by 4 bases and J by 2 bases, and 7 bases separated the two germline ends. CDR3 in DNA: TGTGCCAGCAGCTCAACTCCCTACAATGAGCAGTTCTTC. Translating gives CASSSTPYNEQFF.

The J gene is TRBJ1-1, the V gene TRBV19, with D possibly matching TRBD1 (5 bases). V was cut by 3 bases and J by 9 bases, with 17 bases left in between. The CDR3 loop spans 14 amino acids. The germline gives CDR1 LNHDA, CDR2 SQIVND (reference sequence). CDR3 DNA: TGTGCCAGTAGTATTCAGTTCATGGGGGGTAAAGCTTTCTTT. Protein sequence: CASSIQFMGGKAFF.

The V call is TRBV6-5, the J call TRBJ1-6, with D possibly TRBD1 on 5 matching bases. V gave up 3 bases and J gave up 9 bases, with 6 bases separating them. The CDR3 is 12 amino acids. Per the germline V gene, CDR1 is MNHEY and CDR2 is SVGAGI. The CDR3 nucleotides read TGTGCCAGCAGTTATCAGGGTTCACCCCTCCACTTT. It translates to CASSYQGSPLHF.

The chain recombines TRBV29-1 with TRBJ2-4, with 11 bases lining up with TRBD1. Germline V gene data show CDR1 as SQVTM and CDR2 as ANQGSEA. There are 15 residues in the CDR3. J gave up 8 bases and V 7 bases, and 13 bases lay outside the gene matches. The CDR3 spells CSARGGQGGRDIQYF. CDR3 coding DNA: TGCAGCGCCCGAGGGGGACAGGGGGGTCGCGACATTCAGTACTTC.

The genes are TRBV5-6 and TRBJ1-2; a weak D match, TRBD1 (5 bases). Germline-derived CDR1 and CDR2 are SGHDT and YYEEEE. This CDR3 contains 15 residues. V was trimmed by 3 bases and J by 8 bases, leaving 20 bases between them. CDR3 nucleotide sequence: TGTGCCAGCAGCTACCCTTTGTCGGGGGTTGGGGGCTACACCTTC. Amino acids: CASSYPLSGVGGYTF.

J is TRBJ2-1 and V is TRBV6-4; 7 bases agree with TRBD2. CDR3 length: 13 residues. The germline V gene encodes CDR1 MRHNA and CDR2 SNTAGT. Trimming removed 0 bases from V and 9 bases from J; junction bases left unmatched: 2. As DNA, the CDR3 is TGTGCCAGCAGTGACTCTTGGGGGGGTGAGCAGTTCTTC. Protein product: CASSDSWGGEQFF.

V is TRBV7-6 and J is TRBJ1-1; D unresolved. CDR1 and CDR2 (germline): SGHVS, FNYEAQ. The length of the CDR3 is 17 residues. Trimming shortened V by 3 bases and J by 3 bases, and 20 bases separated the two germline ends. The CDR3 nucleotides read TGTGCCAGCAGCTTGCGCCCTGAGTGGAGAGAGTACACTGAAGCTTTCTTT. Its translation is CASSLRPEWREYTEAFF.

The rearrangement joins TRBV7-6 to TRBJ2-2; TRBD2 agrees at 11 bases. The V segment lost 7 bases and the J segment 5 bases; nucleotides outside the gene matches: 6. Germline V gene sequence: CDR1 SGHVS, CDR2 FNYEAQ. CDR3 length: 15 amino acids. The CDR3 DNA follows: TGTGCCAGCACCCGACTAGCGGGGCCGACCGGGGAGCTGTTTTTT. Amino acid sequence: CASTRLAGPTGELFF.

V is TRBV6-6 and J is TRBJ1-5; TRBD1 matches at 8 bases. The CDR3 covers 14 residues. The germline V gene has CDR1 MNHNY and CDR2 SVGAGI (reference sequence). J lost 5 bases, V lost 6 bases, and 6 bases had no gene match. Written as DNA, the CDR3 is TGTGCCAGCAGCCGACAGGGGAGCCATCAGCCCCAGCATTTT. It translates to CASSRQGSHQPQHF.

This clone has more than one count but fewer than ten. At one end, the junction sequence differs from germline, possibly due to a read error. Other nucleotide sequences from this sample produce the same CDR3. The V gene is TRBV7-7, the J gene TRBJ2-1; 12 bases are shared with TRBD2. Germline loops: CDR1 SSHAT, CDR2 FNYEAQ (reference sequence). The CDR3 contains 15 residues. The CDR3: CASSLGLAGLDEQFF. DNA of the CDR3: TGTGCTAGCAGCTTAGGACTAGCGGGACTGGATGAGCAGTTCTTC.

This sequence joins TRBV7-9 and TRBJ2-7; D is perhaps TRBD1 (6 bases). Per the germline V gene, CDR1 is SEHNR and CDR2 is FQNEAQ (reference sequence). CDR3 length equals 13 residues. Trimming cost V 5 bases and J 1 base, with 9 bases left between them. CDR3 protein: CASSPGQSYEQYF. For the CDR3, the DNA is TGTGCCAGCAGCCCAGGACAGTCCTACGAGCAGTACTTC.

The CDR3 sequence: CAISQGGIYGYTF. In nucleotides, the CDR3 is TGTGCCATCAGCCAGGGAGGTATCTATGGCTACACCTTC. The chain has TRBV10-3 and TRBJ1-2, with a weak D call TRBD1 (5 bases). The ends were cut back, 6 bases at V and 4 bases at J, with 12 bases in the middle. This CDR3 region has 13 residues. From germline, CDR1 is ENHRY and CDR2 SYGVKD.

J is TRBJ2-1 and V is TRBV9; 7 bases agree with TRBD2. Trimming removed 0 bases from V and 9 bases from J; junction bases left unmatched: 9. Per germline, CDR1 SGDLS and CDR2 YYNGEE. The CDR3 covers 15 residues. CDR3 protein: CASSVDAGEGREQFF. In nucleotides, the CDR3 is TGTGCCAGCAGCGTAGATGCCGGGGAGGGCCGTGAGCAGTTCTTC.

For the CDR3, the DNA is TGTGCCAGCAGTGAAGCGGGCAGGGCCTGGACTGAAGCTTTCTTT. It is translated as CASSEAGRAWTEAFF. The rearrangement uses TRBV6-1 and TRBJ1-1, with a weak D call TRBD1 (5 bases). The CDR3 sequence is 15 residues long. Germline CDR1 reads MNHNS; CDR2 reads SASEGT. The V end lost 0 bases, the J end lost 5 bases, and 13 bases lay between the germline ends.

This chain uses TRBV27 with TRBJ2-7; D uncertain. The V gene lost 4 bases and the J gene lost 5 bases, with 6 bases spanning the gap. The germline gives CDR1 MNHEY, CDR2 SMNVEV (reference sequence). This CDR3 has 11 amino acids. The DNA of the CDR3 is TGTGCCAGCAGTTCCGGTCACGAGCAGTACTTC. Translated, it gives CASSSGHEQYF.

V usage is TRBV28 and J usage is TRBJ2-7; 8 bases align to TRBD1. This CDR3 comprises 15 residues. Germline V lookup: CDR1 MDHEN, CDR2 SYDVKM. Trimming took 6 bases from V and 5 from J; bases not matched to a gene: 12. The CDR3 spells CASRLQGDRADEQYF. CDR3 nucleotide sequence: TGTGCCAGCAGATTACAGGGGGACCGCGCAGACGAGCAGTACTTC. The whole variable domain, remainder taken from reference TRBV28 and TRBJ2-7, is DVKVTQSSRYLVKRTGEKVFLECVQDMDHENMFWYRQDPGLGLRLIYFSYDVKMKEKGDIPEGYSVSREKKERFSLILESASTNQTSMYLCASRLQGDRADEQYFGPGTRLTVT.

The rearrangement uses TRBV19 and TRBJ2-7; 9 nucleotides agree with TRBD1. CDR3 length: 14 residues. Germline CDR1 reads LNHDA; CDR2 reads SQIVND (reference sequence). The V gene end was trimmed by 3 bases and the J gene end by 5 bases; junction bases not matched to a gene: 5. CDR3 in amino acids: CASSMTGGYHEQYF. CDR3 coding DNA: TGTGCCAGTAGTATGACAGGGGGTTACCACGAGCAGTACTTC.

The V gene is TRBV11-2, the J gene TRBJ1-5, with D uncertain. The CDR3 consists of 14 residues. The germline V gene has CDR1 SGHAT and CDR2 FQNNGV. Trimming took off 5 bases at V and 2 bases at J, with 10 bases between the two ends. CDR3 nucleotides: TGTGCCAGCAGCCTGGATAGAGGCAATCAGCCCCAGCATTTT. Translated: CASSLDRGNQPQHF.